These T cell receptor beta chains were read from a single sample in a study of shared clonotypes between healthy human individuals. Profiled with immunoSEQ multiplex PCR; TCRdb holds only in-frame clones, not every one. Altogether almost 750,000 clones are present, 72% being singletons, with the ten largest covering under 2%. Specimen: memory CD4+ T cells sorted from blood. Receptor source: a woman aged 25-40 years in good health. Both conserved end residues are part of each CDR3. Fields, in order: CDR3 DNA, CDR3 protein, J gene, clone size, V gene, D gene. The D gene is left open where the match is weak. A row's size may be missing; if present it is once, few, many or a size class.

DNA: TGCGCCAGCAGCCCGACAGGGAACACTGAAGCTTTCTTT; CDR3: CASSPTGNTEAFF; J: TRBJ1-1; size: few; V: TRBV5-1; D: .
DNA: TGTGCCAGCAGCTTAGTTCAATGGACTAGCCTACATGAGCAGTTCTTC; CDR3: CASSLVQWTSLHEQFF; J: TRBJ2-1; size: .; V: TRBV7-9; D: TRBD2
DNA: TGTGCCAGCAGCGACAACGACAGGGGCAACAATCAGCCCCAGCATTTT; CDR3: CASSDNDRGNNQPQHF; J: TRBJ1-5; size: many; V: TRBV28; D: TRBD1
DNA: TGCGCCAGCAGCTTTCTTCCCGTGACAGCACAAGAGACCCAGTACTTC; CDR3: CASSFLPVTAQETQYF; J: TRBJ2-5; size: few; V: TRBV5-1; D: .
DNA: TGTGCCAGCTCCAAAGGACTAGCAATAACCTACGAGCAGTACTTC; CDR3: CASSKGLAITYEQYF; J: TRBJ2-7; size: .; V: TRBV28; D: TRBD2
DNA: TGTGCCATCAGCGCGGGACAGGTCACCTACGAGCAGTACTTC; CDR3: CAISAGQVTYEQYF; J: TRBJ2-7; size: once; V: TRBV10-3; D: TRBD1
DNA: TGTGCCAGCAGTCCCCGTGTGATGAGGAACTATGGCTACACCTTC; CDR3: CASSPRVMRNYGYTF; J: TRBJ1-2; size: once; V: TRBV6-5; D: .
DNA: TGTGCCTGGGGAAAGGGAGGGCTTAGTGAGACCCAGTACTTC; CDR3: CAWGKGGLSETQYF; J: TRBJ2-5; size: .; V: TRBV30; D: TRBD2
DNA: TGCGCCAGCGGTCGGGGGTTACGCTACGAGCAGTACTTC; CDR3: CASGRGLRYEQYF; J: TRBJ2-7; size: once; V: TRBV23-1; D: .
DNA: TGCGCCAGCAGCTTGGAAGGAGCGGAGAGCTCCTACGAGCAGTACTTC; CDR3: CASSLEGAESSYEQYF; J: TRBJ2-7; size: .; V: TRBV5-1; D: .
DNA: TGTGCCAGCCTAAGGAGTTATAACACCGGGGAGCTGTTTTTT; CDR3: CASLRSYNTGELFF; J: TRBJ2-2; size: .; V: TRBV28; D: .
DNA: TGTGCCAGCAGCGTAGCTCCCTGGGCGGGGAGCTCCTACGAGCAGTACTTC; CDR3: CASSVAPWAGSSYEQYF; J: TRBJ2-7; size: .; V: TRBV9; D: .
DNA: TGTGCCAGTAGTATAGGGACAGGGAGAATTCGGGAGACCCAGTACTTC; CDR3: CASSIGTGRIRETQYF; J: TRBJ2-5; size: .; V: TRBV19; D: TRBD1
DNA: TGTGCCAGCAGCAATCACAGGGGGCAGATCACAGATACGCAGTATTTT; CDR3: CASSNHRGQITDTQYF; J: TRBJ2-3; size: .; V: TRBV5-6; D: TRBD1
DNA: TGTGCCAGCAGCGGGGGGCAGGGGAATGAAAAACTGTTTTTT; CDR3: CASSGGQGNEKLFF; J: TRBJ1-4; size: few; V: TRBV6-1; D: .
DNA: TGTGCCACCGGCCGGGAAAACACCATATATTTT; CDR3: CATGRENTIYF; J: TRBJ1-3; size: .; V: TRBV7-6; D: .
DNA: TGTGCCAGCAGTTTAGTTGGACAGGGGAATTACAATGAGCAGTTCTTC; CDR3: CASSLVGQGNYNEQFF; J: TRBJ2-1; size: .; V: TRBV27; D: TRBD1
DNA: TGCGCCAGCCCAATAGACTCTGGAAACACCATATATTTT; CDR3: CASPIDSGNTIYF; J: TRBJ1-3; size: few; V: TRBV4-1; D: .
DNA: TGTGCCAGCTCACCGGGGGGCCAAGAGACCCAGTACTTC; CDR3: CASSPGGQETQYF; J: TRBJ2-5; size: .; V: TRBV18; D: .
DNA: TGTGCCAGCAGCTTCGATAGCGGGAGGGACACGCAGTATTTT; CDR3: CASSFDSGRDTQYF; J: TRBJ2-3; size: .; V: TRBV5-4; D: TRBD2
DNA: TGTGCCAGCTCACCGACGGAGGGGGCCTCGGTCGGGCAGCCCCAGCATTTT; CDR3: CASSPTEGASVGQPQHF; J: TRBJ1-5; size: .; V: TRBV18; D: TRBD1
DNA: TGTGCCAGCAGCGCCCTTGTGGGAGCCTCCTACAATGAGCAGTTCTTC; CDR3: CASSALVGASYNEQFF; J: TRBJ2-1; size: many; V: TRBV25-1; D: .
DNA: TGTGCCTTTACAGGGGGAAACTATGGCTACACCTTC; CDR3: CAFTGGNYGYTF; J: TRBJ1-2; size: few; V: TRBV30; D: TRBD1
DNA: TGTGCCAGCAGTCCCGGGACAGGGTGGAACACTGAAGCTTTCTTT; CDR3: CASSPGTGWNTEAFF; J: TRBJ1-1; size: .; V: TRBV27; D: TRBD1
DNA: TGTGCCAGCAGCTTGGCGGGTACAGGGAGGGGGCTTGCTGAAGCTTTCTTT; CDR3: CASSLAGTGRGLAEAFF; J: TRBJ1-1; size: once; V: TRBV5-6; D: TRBD1
DNA: TGTGCCACCAGCAACCTAGCGGGAGCCGATACAGGGGAGCAGTTCTTC; CDR3: CATSNLAGADTGEQFF; J: TRBJ2-1; size: .; V: TRBV15; D: TRBD2
DNA: TGTGCCAGCAGCTTAGATCCACAGGGGGGCGAGCAGTACTTC; CDR3: CASSLDPQGGEQYF; J: TRBJ2-7; size: once; V: TRBV11-2; D: TRBD1
DNA: TGTGCCAGCAGTCAGTCTACAGGGGACCAGCCCCAGCATTTT; CDR3: CASSQSTGDQPQHF; J: TRBJ1-5; size: .; V: TRBV6-5; D: TRBD1
DNA: TGTGCCAGCACCCCTGGGGAGGGCCCCTACAATGAGCAGTTCTTC; CDR3: CASTPGEGPYNEQFF; J: TRBJ2-1; size: .; V: TRBV28; D: TRBD2
DNA: TGTGCCAGCAGCCCCCCGGTCGGGTTGGGCAACATTCAGTACTTC; CDR3: CASSPPVGLGNIQYF; J: TRBJ2-4; size: .; V: TRBV5-6; D: .
DNA: TGTGCCAGCAGTCGCGCCTCCGGGGAGCTGTTTTTT; CDR3: CASSRASGELFF; J: TRBJ2-2; size: .; V: TRBV6-5; D: .
DNA: TGTGCCAGCAGCGGGGACAGGGGTTCTGGTGAAGCTTTCTTT; CDR3: CASSGDRGSGEAFF; J: TRBJ1-1; size: .; V: TRBV13; D: TRBD1
DNA: TGTGCCAGCAGCTCCTGGACAGGTGCAAACTATGGCTACACCTTC; CDR3: CASSSWTGANYGYTF; J: TRBJ1-2; size: once; V: TRBV7-2; D: TRBD1
DNA: TGTGCCAGCAGTTTCTCCCTAGCGGGAGACAATGAGCAGTTCTTC; CDR3: CASSFSLAGDNEQFF; J: TRBJ2-1; size: .; V: TRBV27; D: TRBD2
DNA: TGTGCCAGCAGCTTCACCGGGACAGGGGAGGAAAAACTGTTTTTT; CDR3: CASSFTGTGEEKLFF; J: TRBJ1-4; size: .; V: TRBV11-3; D: TRBD1
DNA: TGTGCCAGCAGCAGTCACCGGGACTCTAGCTCCTACGAGCAGTACTTC; CDR3: CASSSHRDSSSYEQYF; J: TRBJ2-7; size: .; V: TRBV5-4; D: .
DNA: TGTGCCAGCAGCTTGGACTTCAACACCGGGGAGCTGTTTTTT; CDR3: CASSLDFNTGELFF; J: TRBJ2-2; size: .; V: TRBV7-8; D: .
DNA: TGTGCCAGCAGCTTGGGACAGGGAAGAAGGGACTACGAGCAGTACTTC; CDR3: CASSLGQGRRDYEQYF; J: TRBJ2-7; size: .; V: TRBV5-6; D: TRBD1
DNA: TGTGCCAGTAGTAACCCAGCGGGGGGGAAGGAGACCCAGTACTTC; CDR3: CASSNPAGGKETQYF; J: TRBJ2-5; size: .; V: TRBV19; D: TRBD2
DNA: TGTGCCAGTAGTATGAGTGAAAAACTGTTTTTT; CDR3: CASSMSEKLFF; J: TRBJ1-4; size: .; V: TRBV19; D: .
DNA: TGTGCCAGTAGCGAGCAAACAGAGACCCAGTACTTC; CDR3: CASSEQTETQYF; J: TRBJ2-5; size: .; V: TRBV19; D: .